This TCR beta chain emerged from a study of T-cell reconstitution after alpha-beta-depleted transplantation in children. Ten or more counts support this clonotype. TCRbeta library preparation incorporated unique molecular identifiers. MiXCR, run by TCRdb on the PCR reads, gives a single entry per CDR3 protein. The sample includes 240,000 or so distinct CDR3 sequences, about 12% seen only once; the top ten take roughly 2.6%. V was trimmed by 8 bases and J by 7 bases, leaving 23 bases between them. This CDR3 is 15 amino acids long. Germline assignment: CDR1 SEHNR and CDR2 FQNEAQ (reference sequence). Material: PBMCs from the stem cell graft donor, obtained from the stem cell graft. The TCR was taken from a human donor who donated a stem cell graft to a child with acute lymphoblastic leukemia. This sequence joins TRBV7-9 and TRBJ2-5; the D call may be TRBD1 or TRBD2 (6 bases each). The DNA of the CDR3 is TGTGCCAGCGAGCCTAAAGTGGGCAAGGGGGGGACCCAGTACTTC. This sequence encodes CASEPKVGKGGTQYF.